Listed below are T cell receptor beta chains from one sample, sequenced in a study of siplizumab effects on memory and regulatory T cells. TCRdb's copy holds only in-frame clones and misses some; the assay was immunoSEQ multiplex PCR. The sample carries fewer than 130,000 clones, roughly 90% recorded once. The specimen sequenced was CD4+ T cells sorted from blood. These TCRs come from a human donor in good health. CDR3s include the opening cysteine and the closing phenylalanine or tryptophan. Fields, in order: V gene, D gene, J gene, clone size, CDR3 DNA, CDR3 protein. D genes are given only for firm matches. A clone size is listed for some rows: how often the clone was seen (once, few, many), or a class if it is expanded.

>TRBV6-6|-|TRBJ2-5|-
TGTGCCAGCAGTTACCGGCGGTACAATATAGAGACCCAGTACTTC
CASSYRRYNIETQYF
>TRBV7-9|TRBD2|TRBJ2-3|-
TGTGCCAGCAGCTCCTCGGGAGGGCAGCAGTACACAGATACGCAGTATTTT
CASSSSGGQQYTDTQYF
>TRBV7-9|-|TRBJ2-5|-
TGTGCCAGCAGTCCCTTCCGAGACAGCCAAGAGACCCAGTACTTC
CASSPFRDSQETQYF
>TRBV6-5|-|TRBJ1-6|-
TGTGCCAGCAGTAACTCCCCAGGGGCCCTCCACTTT
CASSNSPGALHF
>TRBV7-9|-|TRBJ1-2|-
TGTGCCAGCAGCTTAGGGGGGGCTTATGGCTACACCTTC
CASSLGGAYGYTF
>TRBV7-6|-|TRBJ1-1|-
TGTGCCAGCAGCTTAGAGATGAACACTGAAGCTTTCTTT
CASSLEMNTEAFF
>TRBV27|-|TRBJ2-2|-
TGTGCCAGCAGTCAAGTCCGGGACACCTTTTCCGGGATTGCGAACACCGGGGAGCTGTTTTTT
CASSQVRDTFSGIANTGELFF
>TRBV7-6|TRBD1|TRBJ1-5|-
TGTGCCAGCAGCTTAGAGGCCCGGGACAGAAACAATCAGCCCCAGCATTTT
CASSLEARDRNNQPQHF
>TRBV5-1|-|TRBJ2-7|-
TGCGCCAGCAGCTTGGCGGGCAGCTACGAGCAGTACTTC
CASSLAGSYEQYF
>TRBV4-1|TRBD1|TRBJ1-5|-
TGCGCCAGCAGCCACCGATCGGGACAGGGTACCAATCAGCCCCAGCATTTT
CASSHRSGQGTNQPQHF
>TRBV4-1|-|TRBJ2-2|-
TGCGCCAGCAGCCAAGATCTTGCCGGGGTGAATACCGGGGAGCTGTTTTTT
CASSQDLAGVNTGELFF
>TRBV5-1|TRBD1|TRBJ2-7|-
TGCGCCAGTACCCCCGGACAGGGGGCCCACGAGCAGTACTTC
CASTPGQGAHEQYF
>TRBV4-1|TRBD1|TRBJ1-2|once
TGCGCCAGCAGCGTATCCGGGACAGCGTCTTCTGGCTACACCTTC
CASSVSGTASSGYTF
>TRBV6-4|-|TRBJ1-5|-
TGTGCCAGCAGTGGCCGGACACTTTATAGCAATCAGCCCCAGCATTTT
CASSGRTLYSNQPQHF
>TRBV5-6|-|TRBJ2-4|-
TGTGCCAGCAGCTTGGTACGAGAAACCCAAAAAAACATTCAGTACTTC
CASSLVRETQKNIQYF
>TRBV11-2|TRBD1|TRBJ2-7|-
TGTGCCAGCAGGCCTAACAGGGGGCTGTACGAGCAGTACTTC
CASRPNRGLYEQYF
>TRBV28|-|TRBJ1-1|-
TGTGCCAGCTCGTCCATGAACACTGAAGCTTTCTTT
CASSSMNTEAFF